This entry lists 21 T cell receptor beta chains sequenced from one sample in a study of blood T cell repertoires in COVID-19. Method: immunoSEQ multiplex PCR; TCRdb's copy keeps in-frame clones and lacks some. The sample includes approximately 210,000 clones, about 84% of them seen just once. The sample taken for sequencing was PBMCs or T cells enriched from blood (not recorded which). These receptor sequences come from a man aged 30 to 45 with acute COVID-19.

This chain links TRBV6-5 with TRBJ1-4; no firm D call. This CDR3 contains 13 residues. Trimming pared 6 bases from V and 14 bases from J, leaving 19 bases between. Germline loops: CDR1 MNHEY, CDR2 SVGAGI. Written as DNA, the CDR3 is TGTGCCAGCAGCCCCGGCGGGATTCAAAGTCTGTTTTTT. It encodes CASSPGGIQSLFF.

V usage is TRBV5-1 and J usage is TRBJ2-3, with 7 bases that match TRBD2. J gave up 5 bases and V 4 bases, and 7 bases lay outside the gene matches. This CDR3 spans 14 amino acids. Germline V gene lookup returns CDR1 SGHRS and CDR2 YFSETQ. CDR3 in DNA: TGCGCCAGCAGCCGGTGGGGGGAGGGAGATACGCAGTATTTT. Its protein product is CASSRWGEGDTQYF.

The rearrangement uses TRBV13 and TRBJ2-3; 9 nucleotides agree with TRBD2. The CDR3 totals 15 residues. Germline CDR1 PRHDT, CDR2 FYEKMQ (reference sequence). V shed 7 bases, J shed 2 bases, and the junction held 7 bases outside the gene matches. CDR3 DNA: TGTGCCAGCAACGCTCCTAGCGGGGACACAGATACGCAGTATTTT. Amino acids: CASNAPSGDTDTQYF. The full variable domain, completed using reference TRBV13 and TRBJ2-3, is AAGVIQSPRHLIKEKRETATLKCYPIPRHDTVYWYQQGPGQDPQFLISFYEKMQSDKGSIPDRFSAQQFSDYHSELNMSSLELGDSALYFCASNAPSGDTDTQYFGPGTRLTVL.

V is TRBV29-1 and J is TRBJ2-1; D call uncertain. CDR1 SQVTM and CDR2 ANQGSEA come from the germline V gene. V dropped 3 bases and J dropped 12 bases, with 12 bases sitting between them. The CDR3 totals 11 residues. Here the CDR3 DNA reads TGCAGCGTTGACGGAGAGGCTGGGCAGTTCTTC. The encoded protein is CSVDGEAGQFF.

The chain uses TRBV5-1 and TRBJ2-1; 11 nucleotides line up with TRBD1. The ends lost 1 base at V and 6 bases at J; junction bases unmatched: 6. The CDR3 covers 16 residues. CDR1 is SGHRS and CDR2 is YFSETQ in the germline V gene. The CDR3 reads CASSLYGTGGSNEQFF. As DNA, the CDR3 is TGCGCCAGCAGCTTGTACGGGACAGGGGGTTCCAATGAGCAGTTCTTC.

The genes are TRBV27 and TRBJ2-2; D is unclear. Trimming took 5 bases from V and 1 from J, leaving 5 bases between them. CDR3 size: 13 residues. Germline CDR1 and CDR2: MNHEY and SMNVEV (reference sequence). CDR3 coding DNA: TGTGCCAGCAGTCGGTGGAACACCGGGGAGCTGTTTTTT. Amino acid sequence: CASSRWNTGELFF.

V and J are TRBV6-5 and TRBJ2-7; D is possibly TRBD2 (5 bases). With 0 bases removed from V and 6 bases from J, the gap between germline ends came to 12 bases. CDR3 length: 14 amino acids. CDR1 is MNHEY and CDR2 is SVGAGI in the germline V gene. The CDR3 sequence: CASSYSGAEGEQYF. The CDR3 DNA reads TGTGCCAGCAGTTACTCGGGCGCCGAGGGCGAGCAGTACTTC.

The chain carries TRBV7-6 and TRBJ2-7; D possibly corresponds to TRBD2 (6 bases). Per germline, CDR1 SGHVS and CDR2 FNYEAQ. The CDR3 runs to 15 residues. V lost 2 bases to trimming and J lost 5 bases, with 16 bases between them. The CDR3 region is CASSLPARGFDEQYF. CDR3 coding DNA: TGTGCCAGCAGCTTACCTGCGCGGGGCTTCGACGAGCAGTACTTC.

The J gene is TRBJ2-1, the V gene TRBV24-1, with TRBD1 matching 9 bases. Per germline, CDR1 KGHDR and CDR2 SFDVKD. With 3 bases clipped from V and 2 bases from J, the junction kept 7 bases outside the gene matches. The CDR3 contains 17 residues. CDR3 sequence (DNA): TGTGCCACCAGTGATACGCAGACAGGGGGTGCCTACAATGAGCAGTTCTTC. This encodes CATSDTQTGGAYNEQFF.

Note on this clone: Other DNA variants within this sample encode the same CDR3. The chain recombines TRBV3-1 (or the pseudogene TRBV3-2) with TRBJ1-2, with D possibly being TRBD1 (5 bases). V lost 2 bases, J lost 8 bases, and 6 bases lay in between. CDR3 length: 11 amino acids. Germline assignment: CDR1 LGHDT and CDR2 YNNKEL (reference sequence). The CDR3 DNA sequence: TGTGCCAGCAGCCAACAGGGAGGCTACACCTTC. Translated: CASSQQGGYTF.

V is TRBV19 and J is TRBJ2-7, with D unclear. V lost 3 bases and J 5 bases, leaving 23 bases between the germline ends. Germline V gives CDR1 LNHDA, CDR2 SQIVND (reference sequence). This CDR3 region has 17 residues. CDR3 DNA: TGTGCCAGTAGTATTCTCCCCGAAGGATGTCCTCGGGACGAGCAGTACTTC. Residues: CASSILPEGCPRDEQYF.

The chain couples TRBV7-9 to TRBJ1-4; D might be TRBD1 (6 bases). The CDR3 is 18 residues long. Per the germline V gene, CDR1 is SEHNR and CDR2 is FQNEAQ (reference sequence). Trimming removed 1 base at V and 8 bases at J, with 23 bases between. In DNA, the CDR3 is TGTGCCAGCAGCTTAGGTGTAAAGAGACAGGAGAAAGGAGAAAAACTGTTTTTT. Amino acid sequence: CASSLGVKRQEKGEKLFF.

The V gene is TRBV7-6, the J gene TRBJ2-6, with TRBD2 matching 8 bases. The CDR3 runs 17 residues. Germline values: CDR1 SGHVS, CDR2 FNYEAQ. Written as DNA, the CDR3 is TGTGCAACTCTCCCGGGTAGCGGGGACTCTGGGGCCAACGTCCTGACTTTC. It translates to CATLPGSGDSGANVLTF. Variable domain in full (rest from reference TRBV7-6 and TRBJ2-6): GAGVSQSPRYKVTKRGQDVALRCDPISGHVSLYWYRQALGQGPEFLTYFNYEAQQDKSGLPNDRFSAERPEGSISTLTIQRTEQRDSAMYRCATLPGSGDSGANVLTFGAGSRLTVL.

V and J are TRBV28 and TRBJ2-2; D ambiguous. Between the trimmed V and J ends, which lost 2 bases and 8 bases, there was a span of 9 bases. There are 13 residues in the CDR3. CDR1 is MDHEN and CDR2 is SYDVKM in the germline V gene. The CDR3 sequence is CASSLIWRGELFF. CDR3 in DNA: TGTGCCAGCAGTTTAATTTGGCGGGGGGAGCTGTTTTTT.

The chain employs TRBV11-3 and TRBJ1-6, with a possible D match to TRBD1 (6 bases). This CDR3 region has 14 residues. In germline, CDR1 is SGHNT, CDR2 YENEEA. V lost 5 bases to trimming and J lost 8 bases, with 13 bases between them. CDR3 coding DNA: TGTGCCAGCAGCCCAGGGGTGGGTGATTCACCCCTCCACTTT. Translation: CASSPGVGDSPLHF.

This clone was counted a single time. V is TRBV5-1 and J is TRBJ1-4; 8 positions match TRBD1. CDR1 is SGHRS and CDR2 is YFSETQ in the germline V gene. V was clipped by 3 bases and J by 0 bases; unmatched bases: 13. The CDR3 extends over 19 amino acids. The DNA for the CDR3 is TGCGCCAGCAGCTCTGAGCCAGGGGGCCTTCGTACAACTAATGAAAAACTGTTTTTT. It is translated as CASSSEPGGLRTTNEKLFF.

The chain combines TRBV5-1 with TRBJ2-2; possible D gene TRBD2, 5 bases. Germline lookup yields CDR1 SGHRS and CDR2 YFSETQ. The CDR3 length is 15 residues. V was trimmed by 0 bases and J by 1 base, leaving 7 bases between them. CDR3 sequence reads: CASSLEAGNTGELFF. In DNA form, the CDR3 reads TGCGCCAGCAGCTTGGAGGCGGGGAACACCGGGGAGCTGTTTTTT.

The chain is built from TRBV28 and TRBJ1-1, with D maybe TRBD1 (5 bases). V gave up 4 bases and J gave up 6 bases, with 30 bases separating them. Germline CDR1 and CDR2: MDHEN and SYDVKM. CDR3 length: 19 residues. Here the CDR3 reads CASSSYLPGRKQERSEAFF. For the CDR3, the DNA is TGTGCCAGCAGTTCCTACCTCCCAGGGCGGAAACAGGAGAGGTCTGAAGCTTTCTTT.

The chain couples TRBV5-1 to TRBJ2-7; 8 bases are shared with TRBD1. CDR1 is SGHRS, CDR2 YFSETQ, per germline. The CDR3 consists of 15 residues. V lost 6 bases and J lost 4; bases outside the gene matches: 12. This CDR3 is CASTPGQVLVYEQYF. In DNA form, the CDR3 reads TGCGCCAGCACCCCGGGACAGGTCCTCGTTTACGAGCAGTACTTC.

The V gene is TRBV7-2, the J gene TRBJ2-3, with D possibly TRBD2 on 6 matching bases. The germline CDR1 and CDR2 sequences are SGHTA and FQGNSA. CDR3 size: 14 residues. V lost 7 bases to trimming and J lost 1 base, with 12 bases between them. The CDR3 protein is CASNRDSGTDTQYF. DNA of the CDR3: TGTGCCAGCAACCGGGACTCTGGCACAGATACGCAGTATTTT.

This clone was counted only a few times. The chain carries TRBV5-6 and TRBJ2-4; 10 bases align to TRBD2. Germline V gene data show CDR1 as SGHDT and CDR2 as YYEEEE. The CDR3 covers 15 residues. With V trimmed by 4 bases and J by 3 bases, 4 bases remained unmatched. CDR3 bases: TGTGCCAGCAGCGCTCTAGCGGGGGACAAAAACATTCAGTACTTC. Residues: CASSALAGDKNIQYF.